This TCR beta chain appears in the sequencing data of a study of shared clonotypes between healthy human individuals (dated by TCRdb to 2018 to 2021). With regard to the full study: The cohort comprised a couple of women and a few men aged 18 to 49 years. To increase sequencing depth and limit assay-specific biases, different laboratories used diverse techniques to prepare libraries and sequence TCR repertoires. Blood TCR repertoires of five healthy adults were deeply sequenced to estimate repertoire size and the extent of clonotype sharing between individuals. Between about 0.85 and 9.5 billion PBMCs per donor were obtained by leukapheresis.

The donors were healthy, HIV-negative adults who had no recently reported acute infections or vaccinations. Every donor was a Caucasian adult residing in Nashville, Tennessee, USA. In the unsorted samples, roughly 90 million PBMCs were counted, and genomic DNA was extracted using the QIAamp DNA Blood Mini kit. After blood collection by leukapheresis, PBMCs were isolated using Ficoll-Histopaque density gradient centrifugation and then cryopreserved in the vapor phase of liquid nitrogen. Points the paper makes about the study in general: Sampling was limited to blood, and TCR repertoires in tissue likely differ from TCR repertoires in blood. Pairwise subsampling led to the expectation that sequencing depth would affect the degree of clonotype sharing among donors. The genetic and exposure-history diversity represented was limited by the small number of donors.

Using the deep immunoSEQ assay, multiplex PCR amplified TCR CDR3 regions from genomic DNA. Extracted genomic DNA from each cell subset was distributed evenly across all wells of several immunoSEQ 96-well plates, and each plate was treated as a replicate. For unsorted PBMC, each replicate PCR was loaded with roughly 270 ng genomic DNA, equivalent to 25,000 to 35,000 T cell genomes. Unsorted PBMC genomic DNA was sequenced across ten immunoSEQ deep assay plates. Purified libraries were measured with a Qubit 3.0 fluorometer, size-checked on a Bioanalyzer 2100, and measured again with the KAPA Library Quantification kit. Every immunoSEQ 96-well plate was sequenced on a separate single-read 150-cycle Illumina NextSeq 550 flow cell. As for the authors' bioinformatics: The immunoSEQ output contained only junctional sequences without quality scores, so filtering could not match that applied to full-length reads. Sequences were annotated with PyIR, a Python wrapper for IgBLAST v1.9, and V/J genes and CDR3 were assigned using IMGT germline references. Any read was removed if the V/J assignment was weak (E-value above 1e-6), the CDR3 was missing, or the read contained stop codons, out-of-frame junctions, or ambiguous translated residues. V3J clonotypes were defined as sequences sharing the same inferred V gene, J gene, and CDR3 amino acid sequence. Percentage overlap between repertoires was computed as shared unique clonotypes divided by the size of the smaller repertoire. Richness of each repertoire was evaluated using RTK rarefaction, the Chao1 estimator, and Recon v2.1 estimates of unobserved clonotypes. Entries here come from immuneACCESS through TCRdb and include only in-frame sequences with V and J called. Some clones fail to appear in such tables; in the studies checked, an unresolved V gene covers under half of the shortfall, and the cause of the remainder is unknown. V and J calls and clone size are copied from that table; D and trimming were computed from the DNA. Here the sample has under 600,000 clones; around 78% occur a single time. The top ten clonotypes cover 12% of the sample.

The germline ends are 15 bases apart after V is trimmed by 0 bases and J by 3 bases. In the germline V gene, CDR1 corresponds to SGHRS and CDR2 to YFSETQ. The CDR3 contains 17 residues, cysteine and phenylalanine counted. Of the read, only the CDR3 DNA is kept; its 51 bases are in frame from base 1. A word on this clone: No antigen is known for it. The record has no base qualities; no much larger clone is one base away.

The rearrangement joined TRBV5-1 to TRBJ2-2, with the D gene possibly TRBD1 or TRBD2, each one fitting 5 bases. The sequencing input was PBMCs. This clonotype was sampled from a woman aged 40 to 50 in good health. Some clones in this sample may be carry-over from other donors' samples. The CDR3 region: CASSLAGGRSHTGELFF. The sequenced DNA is TGCGCCAGCAGCTTGGCTGGGGGAAGGAGTCACACCGGGGAGCTGTTTTTT.